These T cell receptor beta chains were read from a single sample in a study of technical replicates of blood from a few donors. Profiled with immunoSEQ multiplex PCR; TCRdb holds only in-frame clones, not every one. This sample has more than 60,000 clones, with roughly 89% found just once. The sample taken for sequencing was PBMCs. Source of these receptors: a human donor in good health. Some clones in this sample may be carry-over from other donors' samples. Both conserved end residues are part of each CDR3. Each record gives: J gene, D gene, V gene, clone size, CDR3 protein, CDR3 DNA. The D gene is left open where the match is weak. The size of a clone is reported for some rows only, either as once, few or many, or as a class for expanded clones.

TRBJ1-1	TRBD1	TRBV7-6	-	CASSTEGYRGLTEAFF	TGTGCCAGCAGCACAGAAGGCTACAGGGGATTGACTGAAGCTTTCTTT
TRBJ1-2	-	TRBV19	-	CASSDWVNYGYTF	TGTGCCAGTAGTGACTGGGTGAACTATGGCTACACCTTC
TRBJ2-7	TRBD1	TRBV10-1	-	CASSDLGQEYHEQYF	TGCGCCAGCAGTGATCTAGGACAGGAGTACCACGAGCAGTACTTC
TRBJ2-1	TRBD2	TRBV7-2	-	CASSLAREGEQFF	TGTGCCAGCAGCTTAGCGCGGGAGGGTGAGCAGTTCTTC
TRBJ1-1	-	TRBV6-5	many	CASSSDSYTEAFF	TGTGCCAGCAGTTCGGACAGTTACACTGAAGCTTTCTTT
TRBJ1-2	TRBD1	TRBV7-8	-	CASSSQGAGYGYTF	TGTGCCAGCAGCTCACAGGGGGCTGGCTATGGCTACACCTTC
TRBJ2-2	TRBD1	TRBV7-2	-	CASSETGPGELFF	TGTGCCAGCAGCGAGACAGGGCCCGGGGAGCTGTTTTTT
TRBJ2-3	TRBD2	TRBV4-3	-	CASSQSSLAGGGTDTQYF	TGCGCCAGCAGCCAATCATCACTAGCGGGGGGGGGCACAGATACGCAGTATTTT
TRBJ2-7	-	TRBV28	-	CASSPSRGVGWDF	TGTGCCAGCAGCCCCTCCAGGGGGGTGGGTTGGGACTTC
TRBJ2-7	-	TRBV7-9	-	CASSGGTGTFTSRAYF	TGTGCCAGCAGCGGCGGTACCGGGACATTTACCTCAAGGGCATACTTC
TRBJ2-5	TRBD1	TRBV5-4	-	CASSSPTQGAGQETQYF	TGTGCCAGCAGCTCCCCGACACAGGGGGCAGGTCAAGAGACCCAGTACTTC
TRBJ2-3	-	TRBV5-4	-	CASSYTGLVRGDTQYF	TGTGCCAGCAGCTACACGGGACTTGTTCGGGGAGATACGCAGTATTTT
TRBJ1-3	TRBD1	TRBV6-6	-	CATQVDRVAGNTIYF	TGTGCCACCCAGGTGGACAGGGTAGCTGGAAACACCATATATTTT
TRBJ1-5	-	TRBV19	-	CASSIARLRGNQPQHF	TGTGCCAGTAGTATAGCTCGGCTCAGGGGCAATCAGCCCCAGCATTTT
TRBJ2-2	TRBD2	TRBV11-2	-	CASSLYRGGQTGELFF	TGTGCCAGCAGCTTATATCGCGGGGGTCAGACCGGGGAGCTGTTTTTT
TRBJ2-7	-	TRBV7-8	-	CASSHGQFYEQYF	TGTGCCAGCAGCCATGGACAGTTCTACGAGCAGTACTTC
TRBJ2-3	TRBD2	TRBV28	-	CASKRLAGTDTQYF	TGTGCCAGCAAGAGACTAGCGGGGACAGATACGCAGTATTTT
TRBJ1-3	-	TRBV4-1	-	CASSQTTSSGNTIYF	TGCGCCAGCAGCCAAACGACTAGCTCTGGAAACACCATATATTTT
TRBJ1-4	-	TRBV9	-	CASSAYGGPNEKLFF	TGTGCCAGCAGCGCCTACGGGGGTCCTAATGAAAAACTGTTTTTT
TRBJ2-3	-	TRBV12-5	once	CASGLVLGVTDTQYF	TGTGCTAGTGGTTTGGTACTGGGAGTCACAGATACGCAGTATTTT
TRBJ2-2	-	TRBV10-3	-	CAITLAANTGELFF	TGTGCCATCACTCTAGCAGCGAACACCGGGGAGCTGTTTTTT
TRBJ2-7	TRBD2	TRBV19	-	CASSWGLAGRYEQYF	TGTGCCAGTAGTTGGGGACTAGCGGGGAGATACGAGCAGTACTTC
TRBJ2-5	-	TRBV7-3	-	CASSLSGSVSQETQYF	TGTGCCAGCAGCCTCAGCGGTTCCGTGAGCCAAGAGACCCAGTACTTC
TRBJ2-5	TRBD1	TRBV5-1	-	CASSLGDRMRETQYF	TGCGCCAGCAGCTTGGGGGACAGGATGCGGGAGACCCAGTACTTC
TRBJ2-1	TRBD2	TRBV5-1	-	CASSLREAGSYNEQFF	TGCGCCAGCAGCTTGCGAGAAGCGGGATCCTACAATGAGCAGTTCTTC
TRBJ2-7	TRBD1	TRBV6-5	-	CASSSGQGREQYF	TGTGCCAGCAGTTCGGGACAGGGACGCGAGCAGTACTTC
TRBJ1-2	-	TRBV7-9	-	CASSDEGPNTF	TGTGCCAGCAGCGATGAGGGCCCCAACACCTTC
TRBJ2-3	TRBD2	TRBV7-2	-	CASSQLAGGTDTQYF	TGTGCCAGCAGCCAACTAGCGGGGGGCACAGATACGCAGTATTTT
TRBJ2-3	-	TRBV4-1	-	CASSQPKRGGSTDTQYF	TGCGCCAGCAGCCAACCCAAACGAGGCGGGAGCACAGATACGCAGTATTTT
TRBJ2-4	-	TRBV4-3	-	CASSQAMGLTKNIQYF	TGCGCCAGCAGCCAAGCGATGGGGCTAACCAAAAACATTCAGTACTTC
TRBJ1-1	-	TRBV5-5	-	CASSLEWGAEAFF	TGTGCCAGCAGCTTGGAATGGGGAGCTGAAGCTTTCTTT
TRBJ2-7	TRBD1	TRBV6-1	-	CASSEEGTGRFLFEQYF	TGTGCCAGCAGTGAAGAAGGGACAGGGCGTTTCTTATTCGAGCAGTACTTC
TRBJ2-7	TRBD1	TRBV10-3	-	CAISGDRVKGYF	TGTGCCATCAGTGGGGACAGAGTTAAGGGGTACTTC
TRBJ2-3	TRBD2	TRBV7-3	-	CASSLAGLAGADTQYF	TGTGCCAGCAGCTTAGCAGGACTAGCGGGAGCAGATACGCAGTATTTT
TRBJ2-7	TRBD2	TRBV7-9	-	CASSLSGSTYEQYF	TGTGCCAGCAGCCTTAGCGGGAGCACCTACGAGCAGTACTTC
TRBJ2-7	TRBD2	TRBV7-8	once	CASSLAGTSGRYSYEQYF	TGTGCCAGCAGCTTAGCGGGGACTAGCGGGAGGTACTCCTACGAGCAGTACTTC
TRBJ2-5	-	TRBV7-9	-	CASSLVGRGQETQYF	TGTGCCAGCAGCTTAGTCGGTAGGGGACAAGAGACCCAGTACTTC
TRBJ1-1	-	TRBV20-1	-	CFPGNTEAFF	TGCTTCCCGGGGAACACTGAAGCTTTCTTT
TRBJ2-5	-	TRBV5-1	-	CASSPAGALQETQYF	TGCGCCAGCAGCCCCGCAGGGGCCCTACAAGAGACCCAGTACTTC
TRBJ2-3	TRBD2	TRBV14	-	CASSQGIAGVRDTQYF	TGTGCCAGCAGCCAAGGGATAGCGGGAGTTCGGGATACGCAGTATTTT